This section outlines one T cell receptor (beta chain) sequence together with its context. This entry is derived from a study of blood T cell repertoires in COVID-19. Across the whole study: COVID-19 samples collected from the United States, Italy and Spain covered acute and convalescent phases.

Some clones are missing from TCRdb's copy, which holds only in-frame ones; the method was immunoSEQ multiplex PCR. The sample lists approximately 89,000 clones; under 90% were seen once. This CDR3 has 17 amino acids. V dropped 2 bases and J dropped 4; count of bases not matched to a gene: 9. This chain connects TRBV23-1 to TRBJ2-7, with TRBD2 matching over 12 bases. TRBV23-1 is an open reading frame, and its role is uncertain. The receptor was derived from a human donor in a cohort sampled during active COVID-19. The sequencing sample was made of peripheral blood. CDR3 sequence reads: CASSQPATSGRRYEQYF. The DNA for the CDR3 is TGCGCCAGCAGTCAACCAGCGACTAGCGGGAGAAGGTACGAGCAGTACTTC.